A single sample gave rise to the 8 T cell receptor beta chains below, sequenced in a study of a mutant IDH1 vaccine in newly diagnosed glioma. Time point noted: week 35, safety follow-up. Doses consisted of 300 ug of mutant IDH1 20-mer peptide each, paired with topical imiquimod. Their antigen targets remain unknown. The method was immunoSEQ multiplex PCR; TCRdb's version includes in-frame clones alone and lacks a portion of them. This sample yields 40,000 to 55,000 clones, of which around 85% are seen a single time; less than 7.5% belongs to the top ten. Sequencing used PBMCs, obtained from a glioma patient whose treatment included an IDH1 peptide vaccine. Receptors were obtained from a man aged 35-49 years with glioma.

The chain has TRBV10-2 and TRBJ2-3, with TRBD2 matching 8 bases. From germline, CDR1 is WSHSY and CDR2 SAAADI. V lost 4 bases, J lost 1 base, and 1 base stayed unmatched. This CDR3 comprises 14 residues. The DNA of the CDR3 is TGCGCCAGCAGTGCAGCGGGGGGCACAGATACGCAGTATTTT. Encoded protein: CASSAAGGTDTQYF.

J is TRBJ2-3 and V is TRBV6-5; no reliable D call. Germline V gene sequence: CDR1 MNHEY, CDR2 SVGAGI. The CDR3 covers 15 residues. V shed 2 bases and J shed 2 bases, with 11 bases lying between them. Written as DNA, the CDR3 is TGTGCCAGCAGTTACGCTCAGCGAGCCACAGATACGCAGTATTTT. Its translation is CASSYAQRATDTQYF.

This chain links TRBV9 with TRBJ2-5, with D perhaps TRBD2 (6 bases). V gave up 0 bases and J gave up 3 bases, with 15 bases separating them. CDR1 SGDLS and CDR2 YYNGEE come from the germline V gene. The CDR3 covers 16 residues. Here the CDR3 reads CASSVGVQGGEETQYF. The DNA of the CDR3 is TGTGCCAGCAGCGTAGGCGTCCAGGGAGGAGAAGAGACCCAGTACTTC.

The rearrangement joins TRBV6-1 to TRBJ1-2, with TRBD1 matching 11 bases. CDR3 length equals 19 residues. The germline gives CDR1 MNHNS, CDR2 SASEGT. V lost 6 bases to trimming and J lost 8 bases; unmatched junction nucleotides: 23. The CDR3 loop is CASSERFLGDRGKGGGYTF. DNA for the CDR3: TGTGCCAGCAGCGAACGGTTCCTAGGGGACAGGGGGAAGGGCGGAGGCTACACCTTC.

The chain carries TRBV5-1 and TRBJ1-4, with D perhaps matching TRBD1 (6 bases). CDR1 is SGHRS, CDR2 YFSETQ, per germline. There are 14 residues in the CDR3. V was shortened by 0 bases and J by 6 bases, with 9 bases between the two germline ends. The CDR3, as DNA: TGCGCCAGCAGCTTGGGACAGGTAGATGAAAAACTGTTTTTT. This translates into CASSLGQVDEKLFF.

The rearrangement links TRBV5-1 to TRBJ1-6, with 8 bases aligning to TRBD1. The V gene end was trimmed by 0 bases and the J gene end by 4 bases; junction bases not matched to a gene: 0. The CDR3 extends over 15 amino acids. CDR1 is SGHRS, CDR2 YFSETQ, per germline. The CDR3 sequence: CASSLGTGYNSPLHF. In nucleotides, the CDR3 is TGCGCCAGCAGCTTGGGGACAGGGTATAATTCACCCCTCCACTTT.

CDR3 in amino acids: CASSQPTGGTNEKLFF. DNA for the CDR3: TGCGCCAGCAGCCAACCTACAGGGGGCACTAATGAAAAACTGTTTTTT. This chain joins TRBV4-1 and TRBJ1-4; TRBD1 agrees at 9 bases. After removal of 2 bases from V and 2 bases from J, the junction contained 3 bases not matched to a gene. CDR3 size: 16 residues. Germline loops: CDR1 MGHRA, CDR2 YSYEKL.

The chain combines TRBV19 with TRBJ1-5, with a tentative D call TRBD1 (5 bases). Trimming took 4 bases from V and 7 from J, leaving 26 bases between them. CDR1 is LNHDA and CDR2 is SQIVND in the germline V gene (reference sequence). The length of the CDR3 is 18 residues. The CDR3 DNA follows: TGTGCCAGTAGTACCCCGACCGGACACGTAATAAAGGGACAGCCCCAGCATTTT. Translated: CASSTPTGHVIKGQPQHF.